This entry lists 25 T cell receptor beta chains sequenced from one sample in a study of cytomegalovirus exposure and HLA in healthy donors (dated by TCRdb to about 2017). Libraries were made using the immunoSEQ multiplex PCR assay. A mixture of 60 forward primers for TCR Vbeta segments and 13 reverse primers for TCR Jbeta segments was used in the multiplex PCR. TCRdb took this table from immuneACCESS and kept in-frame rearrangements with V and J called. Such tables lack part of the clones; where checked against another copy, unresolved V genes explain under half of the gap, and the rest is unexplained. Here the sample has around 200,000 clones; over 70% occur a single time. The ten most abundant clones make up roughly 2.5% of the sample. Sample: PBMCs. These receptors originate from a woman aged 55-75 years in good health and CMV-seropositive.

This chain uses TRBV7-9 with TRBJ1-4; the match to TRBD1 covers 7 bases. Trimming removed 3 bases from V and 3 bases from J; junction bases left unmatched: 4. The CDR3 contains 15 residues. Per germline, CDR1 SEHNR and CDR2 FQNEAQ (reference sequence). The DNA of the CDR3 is TGTGCCAGCAGCTTTTACGACAGGGCTAATGAAAAACTGTTTTTT. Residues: CASSFYDRANEKLFF.

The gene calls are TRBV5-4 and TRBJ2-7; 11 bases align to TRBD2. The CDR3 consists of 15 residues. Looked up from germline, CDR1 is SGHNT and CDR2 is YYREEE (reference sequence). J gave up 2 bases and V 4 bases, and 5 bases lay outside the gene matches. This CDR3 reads CASSPGTSGPYEQYF. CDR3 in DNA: TGTGCCAGCAGCCCCGGGACTAGCGGACCCTACGAGCAGTACTTC. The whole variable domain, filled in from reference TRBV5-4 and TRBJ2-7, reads ETGVTQSPTHLIKTRGQQVTLRCSSQSGHNTVSWYQQALGQGPQFIFQYYREEENGRGNFPPRFSGLQFPNYSSELNVNALELDDSALYLCASSPGTSGPYEQYFGPGTRLTVT.

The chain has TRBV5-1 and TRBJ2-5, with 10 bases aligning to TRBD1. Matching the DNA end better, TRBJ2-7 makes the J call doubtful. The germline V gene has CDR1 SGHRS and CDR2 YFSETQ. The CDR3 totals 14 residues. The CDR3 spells CASSRGTGDDEQYF. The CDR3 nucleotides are TGCGCCAGCAGCCGGGGGACAGGGGACGACGAGCAGTACTTC.

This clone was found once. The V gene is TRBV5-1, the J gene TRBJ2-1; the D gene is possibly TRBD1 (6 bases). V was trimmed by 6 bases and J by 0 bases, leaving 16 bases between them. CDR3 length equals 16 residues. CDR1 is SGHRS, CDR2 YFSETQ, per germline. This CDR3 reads CASTSQGRFSYNEQFF. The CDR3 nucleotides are TGCGCCAGCACCTCCCAGGGGCGCTTCTCCTACAATGAGCAGTTCTTC.

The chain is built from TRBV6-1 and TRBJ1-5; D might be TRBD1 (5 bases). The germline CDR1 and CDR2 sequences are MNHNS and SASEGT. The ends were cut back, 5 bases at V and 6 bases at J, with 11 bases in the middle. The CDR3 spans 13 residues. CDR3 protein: CASSITGIQPQHF. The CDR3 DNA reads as TGTGCCAGCAGTATCACAGGTATTCAGCCCCAGCATTTT.

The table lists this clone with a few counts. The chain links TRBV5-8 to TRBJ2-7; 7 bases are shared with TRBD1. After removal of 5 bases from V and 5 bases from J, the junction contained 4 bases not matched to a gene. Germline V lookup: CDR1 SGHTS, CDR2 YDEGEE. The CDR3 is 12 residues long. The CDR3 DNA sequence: TGTGCCAGCAGAATACAGGGGAACGAGCAGTACTTC. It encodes CASRIQGNEQYF.

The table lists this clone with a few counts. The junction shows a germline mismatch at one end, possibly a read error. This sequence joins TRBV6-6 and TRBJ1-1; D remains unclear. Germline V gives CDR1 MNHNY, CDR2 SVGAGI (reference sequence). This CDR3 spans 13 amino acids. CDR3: CASSDYLNSEAFF. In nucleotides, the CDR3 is TGTGCCAGCAGCGACTACCTGAACTCTGAAGCTTTCTTT.

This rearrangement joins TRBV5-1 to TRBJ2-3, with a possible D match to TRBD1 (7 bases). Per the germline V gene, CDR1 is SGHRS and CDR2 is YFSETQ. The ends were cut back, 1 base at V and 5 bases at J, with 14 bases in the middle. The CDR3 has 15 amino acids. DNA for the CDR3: TGCGCCAGCAGCTTGTGGAGGGGGCAGGAAGATACGCAGTATTTT. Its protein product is CASSLWRGQEDTQYF. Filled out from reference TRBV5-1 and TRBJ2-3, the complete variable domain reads KAGVTQTPRYLIKTRGQQVTLSCSPISGHRSVSWYQQTPGQGLQFLFEYFSETQRNKGNFPGRFSGRQFSNSRSEMNVSTLELGDSALYLCASSLWRGQEDTQYFGPGTRLTVL.

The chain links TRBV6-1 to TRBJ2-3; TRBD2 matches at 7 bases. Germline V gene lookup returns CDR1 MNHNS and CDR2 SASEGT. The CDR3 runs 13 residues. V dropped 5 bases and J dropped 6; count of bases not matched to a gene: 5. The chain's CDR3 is CASSSLAADTQYF. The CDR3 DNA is TGTGCCAGCAGTTCGCTAGCGGCGGATACGCAGTATTTT.

The DNA for the CDR3 is TGCGCCAGCAGTGAAGCAGGGGGTGAAGCTTTCTTT. It codes for CASSEAGGEAFF. The chain recombines TRBV10-1 with TRBJ1-1; 7 bases map to TRBD1. Losses at the gene ends were 3 bases for V and 7 bases for J; bases not matched to a gene: 2. This CDR3 has 12 amino acids. Germline assignment: CDR1 WNHNN and CDR2 SYGVQD (reference sequence).

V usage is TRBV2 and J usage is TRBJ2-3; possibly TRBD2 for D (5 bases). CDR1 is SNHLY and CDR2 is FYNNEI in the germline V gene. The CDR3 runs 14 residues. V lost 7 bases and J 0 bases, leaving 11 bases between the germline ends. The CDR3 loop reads CASKQRPSTDTQYF. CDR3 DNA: TGTGCCAGCAAACAGCGGCCTAGCACAGATACGCAGTATTTT.

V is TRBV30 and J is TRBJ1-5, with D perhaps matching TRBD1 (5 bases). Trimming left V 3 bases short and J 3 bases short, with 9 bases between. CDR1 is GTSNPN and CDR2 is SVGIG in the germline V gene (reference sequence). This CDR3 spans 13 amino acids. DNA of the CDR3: TGTGCCTGGAGCAGGGTGAACAATCAGCCCCAGCATTTT. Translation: CAWSRVNNQPQHF.

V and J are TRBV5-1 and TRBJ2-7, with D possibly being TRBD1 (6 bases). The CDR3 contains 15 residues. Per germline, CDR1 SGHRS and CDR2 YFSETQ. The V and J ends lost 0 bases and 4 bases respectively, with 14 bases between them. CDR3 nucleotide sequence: TGCGCCAGCAGCTTGGGGGGGCGCTTGGAATACGAGCAGTACTTC. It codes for CASSLGGRLEYEQYF.

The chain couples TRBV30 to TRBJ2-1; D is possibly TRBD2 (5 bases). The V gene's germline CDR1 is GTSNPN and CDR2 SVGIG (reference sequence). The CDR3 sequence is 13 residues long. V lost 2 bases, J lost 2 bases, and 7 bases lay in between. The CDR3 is CAWSTGTYNEQFF. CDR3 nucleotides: TGTGCCTGGAGTACCGGGACCTACAATGAGCAGTTCTTC. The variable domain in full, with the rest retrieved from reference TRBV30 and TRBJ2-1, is SQTIHQWPATLVQPVGSPLSLECTVEGTSNPNLYWYRQAAGRGLQLLFYSVGIGQISSEVPQNLSASRPQDRQFILSSKKLLLSDSGFYLCAWSTGTYNEQFFGPGTRLTVL.

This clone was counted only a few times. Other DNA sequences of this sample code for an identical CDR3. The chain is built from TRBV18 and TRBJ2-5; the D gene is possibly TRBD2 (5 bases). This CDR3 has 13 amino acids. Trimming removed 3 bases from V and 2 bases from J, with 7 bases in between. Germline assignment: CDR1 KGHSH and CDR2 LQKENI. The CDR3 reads CASSPPGQETQYF. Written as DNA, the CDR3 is TGTGCCAGCTCACCTCCGGGACAAGAGACCCAGTACTTC.

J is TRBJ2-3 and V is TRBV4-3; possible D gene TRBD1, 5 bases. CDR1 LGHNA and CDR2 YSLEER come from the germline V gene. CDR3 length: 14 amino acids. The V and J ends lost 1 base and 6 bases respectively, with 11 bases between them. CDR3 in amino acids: CASSQAQPGDTQYF. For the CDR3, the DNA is TGCGCCAGCAGCCAAGCCCAACCAGGGGATACGCAGTATTTT.

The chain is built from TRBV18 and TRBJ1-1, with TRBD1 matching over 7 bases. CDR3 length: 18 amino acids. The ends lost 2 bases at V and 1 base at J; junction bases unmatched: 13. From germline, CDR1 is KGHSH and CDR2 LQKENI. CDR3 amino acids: CASSPVSGGPGRNTEAFF. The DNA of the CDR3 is TGTGCCAGCTCACCAGTGTCAGGGGGACCCGGGAGGAACACTGAAGCTTTCTTT.

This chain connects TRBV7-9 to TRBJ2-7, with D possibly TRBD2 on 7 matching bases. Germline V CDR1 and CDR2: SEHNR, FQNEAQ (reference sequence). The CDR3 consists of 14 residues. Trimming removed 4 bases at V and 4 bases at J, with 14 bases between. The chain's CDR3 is CASSWAGAGYEQYF. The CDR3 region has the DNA TGTGCCAGCAGCTGGGCGGGGGCCGGTTACGAGCAGTACTTC.

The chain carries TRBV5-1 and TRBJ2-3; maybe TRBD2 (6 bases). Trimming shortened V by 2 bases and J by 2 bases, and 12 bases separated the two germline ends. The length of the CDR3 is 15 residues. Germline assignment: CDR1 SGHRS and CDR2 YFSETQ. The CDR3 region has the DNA TGCGCCAGCAGCTTTGGTGGCGGGATCACAGATACGCAGTATTTT. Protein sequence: CASSFGGGITDTQYF. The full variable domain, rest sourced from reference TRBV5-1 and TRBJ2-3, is KAGVTQTPRYLIKTRGQQVTLSCSPISGHRSVSWYQQTPGQGLQFLFEYFSETQRNKGNFPGRFSGRQFSNSRSEMNVSTLELGDSALYLCASSFGGGITDTQYFGPGTRLTVL.

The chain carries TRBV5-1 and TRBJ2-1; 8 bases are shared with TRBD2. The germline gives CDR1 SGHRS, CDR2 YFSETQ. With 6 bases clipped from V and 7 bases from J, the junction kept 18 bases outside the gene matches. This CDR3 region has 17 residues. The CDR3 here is CASKPSAGDILRNEQFF. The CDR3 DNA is TGCGCCAGCAAGCCCTCAGCGGGAGATATCCTTAGAAATGAGCAGTTCTTC.

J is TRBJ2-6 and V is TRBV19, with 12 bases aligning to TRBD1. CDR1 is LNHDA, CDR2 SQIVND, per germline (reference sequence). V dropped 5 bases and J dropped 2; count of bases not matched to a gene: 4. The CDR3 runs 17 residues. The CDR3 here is CASSSGQGAAGANVLTF. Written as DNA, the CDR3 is TGTGCCAGTAGTTCGGGACAGGGGGCGGCTGGGGCCAACGTCCTGACTTTC. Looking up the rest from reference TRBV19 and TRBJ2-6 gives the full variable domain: DGGITQSPKYLFRKEGQNVTLSCEQNLNHDAMYWYRQDPGQGLRLIYYSQIVNDFQKGDIAEGYSVSREKKESFPLTVTSAQKNPTAFYLCASSSGQGAAGANVLTFGAGSRLTVL.

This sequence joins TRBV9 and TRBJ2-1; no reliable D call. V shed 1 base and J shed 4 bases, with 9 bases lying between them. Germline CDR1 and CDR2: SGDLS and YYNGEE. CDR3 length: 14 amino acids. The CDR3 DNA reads TGTGCCAGCAGCGTACACTCCGAATACAATGAGCAGTTCTTC. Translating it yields CASSVHSEYNEQFF. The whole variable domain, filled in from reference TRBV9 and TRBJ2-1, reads DSGVTQTPKHLITATGQRVTLRCSPRSGDLSVYWYQQSLDQGLQFLIQYYNGEERAKGNILERFSAQQFPDLHSELNLSSLELGDSALYFCASSVHSEYNEQFFGPGTRLTVL.

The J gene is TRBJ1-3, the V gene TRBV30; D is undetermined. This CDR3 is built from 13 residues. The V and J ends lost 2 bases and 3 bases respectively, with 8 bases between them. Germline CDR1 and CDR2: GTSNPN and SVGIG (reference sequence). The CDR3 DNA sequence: TGTGCCTGGAGTTGGGCCAATGGAAACACCATATATTTT. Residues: CAWSWANGNTIYF.

CDR3 bases: TGTGCCAGCAGCCAACAGGGAGAACGGCAGTTCTTC. Translation: CASSQQGERQFF. The J gene is TRBJ2-1, the V gene TRBV7-7; TRBD1 is a possible D gene (6 bases). CDR1 SSHAT and CDR2 FNYEAQ come from the germline V gene (reference sequence). This CDR3 is built from 12 residues. V was shortened by 5 bases and J by 12 bases, with 14 bases between the two germline ends.

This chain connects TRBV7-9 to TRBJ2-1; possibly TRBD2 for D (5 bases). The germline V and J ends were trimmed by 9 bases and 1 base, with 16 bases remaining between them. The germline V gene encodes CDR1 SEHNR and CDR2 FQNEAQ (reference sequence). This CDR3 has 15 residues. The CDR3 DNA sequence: TGTGCCAGTAGCGTAGCACGGGGTTCCTACAATGAGCAGTTCTTC. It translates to CASSVARGSYNEQFF.